The TCR beta chain under discussion was sequenced for a study of blood T cell repertoires in COVID-19. At the level of the study: Sites across the United States, Italy and Spain contributed samples from acute and convalescent COVID-19. PBMCs, B-cell-depleted T cells, or T cells provided the cDNA or gDNA that made up the material.

The CDR3 consists of 14 residues. The V segment lost 5 bases and the J segment 3 bases; nucleotides outside the gene matches: 7. Germline V gives CDR1 LGHDT, CDR2 YNNKEL (reference sequence). In the original processing: Nucleated cell counts were estimated from reference gene primer amplification. Assay: immunoSEQ multiplex PCR; the TCRdb copy retains only in-frame clones and omits some. That table supplies the V and J calls and clone size; D and trimming were determined from the DNA. The table has some 460,000 clones, roughly 89% seen once. Sequencing input: peripheral blood. This clonotype originated in a woman under 40 with acute or convalescent COVID-19. V is TRBV3-1 (or the pseudogene TRBV3-2) and J is TRBJ2-7; 7 bases map to TRBD1. The CDR3 DNA reads as TGTGCCAGCAGCAACTTACGACAGGGCTACGAGCAGTACTTC. Translated: CASSNLRQGYEQYF.